The clone carrying this TCR beta chain appeared once. The data stem from a study of blood T cell repertoires in COVID-19. CDR1 and CDR2 from the germline V gene are SNHLY and FYNNEI. The CDR3 length is 14 residues. J gave up 8 bases and V 7 bases, and 7 bases lay outside the gene matches. Using immunoSEQ multiplex PCR, the repertoire was profiled, and TCRdb retains in-frame clones only, with some absent. The sample shows about 57,000 clones, 82% of them seen only once. The sample was peripheral blood. The receptor was isolated from a woman between 55 and 75 years old with acute or convalescent COVID-19. This chain uses TRBV2 with TRBJ1-4; TRBD1 aligns across 10 bases. The CDR3 DNA follows: TGTGCCAGCACTATAAGGACAGGGGGGGAAAAACTGTTTTTT. The encoded protein is CASTIRTGGEKLFF.